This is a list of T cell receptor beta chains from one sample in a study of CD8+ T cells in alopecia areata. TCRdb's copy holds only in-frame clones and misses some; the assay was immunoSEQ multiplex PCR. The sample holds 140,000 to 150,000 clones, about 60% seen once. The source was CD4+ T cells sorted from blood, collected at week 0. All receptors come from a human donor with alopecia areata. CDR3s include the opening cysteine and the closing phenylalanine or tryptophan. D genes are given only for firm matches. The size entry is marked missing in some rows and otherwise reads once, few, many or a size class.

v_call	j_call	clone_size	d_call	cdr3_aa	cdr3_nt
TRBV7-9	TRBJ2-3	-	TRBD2	CASRRAETSGTDTQYF	TGTGCCAGCAGACGAGCGGAGACTAGCGGCACAGATACGCAGTATTTT
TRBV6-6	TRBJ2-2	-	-	CASRYTGPRELFF	TGTGCCAGCAGATATACAGGACCGAGGGAGCTGTTTTTT
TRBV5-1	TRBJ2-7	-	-	CASSRGRGVYEQYF	TGCGCCAGCAGCCGGGGACGGGGTGTCTACGAGCAGTACTTC
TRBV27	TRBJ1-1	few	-	CASRDRYEAFF	TGTGCCAGCCGAGACAGGTATGAAGCTTTCTTT
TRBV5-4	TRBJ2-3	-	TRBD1	CASSLGGTASSTDTQYF	TGTGCCAGCAGCTTGGGTGGGACAGCGTCAAGCACAGATACGCAGTATTTT
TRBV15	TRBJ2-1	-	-	CATSRDRNEQFF	TGTGCCACCAGCAGAGACCGGAATGAGCAGTTCTTC
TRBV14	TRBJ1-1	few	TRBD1	CASSQIPGQGTTEAFF	TGTGCCAGCAGCCAAATACCGGGACAGGGGACCACTGAAGCTTTCTTT
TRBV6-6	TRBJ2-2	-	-	CASSYSPTNTGELFF	TGTGCCAGCAGTTACAGTCCAACGAACACCGGGGAGCTGTTTTTT
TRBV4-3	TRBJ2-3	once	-	CASSRTRERTDTQYF	TGCGCCAGCAGCCGAACACGGGAAAGGACAGATACGCAGTATTTT
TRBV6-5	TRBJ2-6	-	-	CASSYLLGANVLTF	TGTGCCAGCAGTTACCTCCTCGGGGCCAACGTCCTGACTTTC
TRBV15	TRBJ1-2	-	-	CATRGSNYGYTF	TGTGCCACCAGAGGGTCTAACTATGGCTACACCTTC
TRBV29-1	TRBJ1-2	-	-	CSVEETGPYGYTF	TGCAGCGTCGAGGAAACAGGACCCTATGGCTACACCTTC
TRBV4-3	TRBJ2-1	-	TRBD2	CASSQDLSGGANEQFF	TGCGCCAGCAGCCAAGATCTAAGCGGGGGGGCGAATGAGCAGTTCTTC
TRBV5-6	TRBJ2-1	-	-	CASSFPGTIRYNEQFF	TGTGCCAGCAGCTTCCCCGGGACAATCCGCTACAATGAGCAGTTCTTC
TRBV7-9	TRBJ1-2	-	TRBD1	CASSQDVDRVLGGYTF	TGTGCCAGCAGCCAAGACGTGGACAGGGTGTTGGGCGGCTACACCTTC
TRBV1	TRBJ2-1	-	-	CTSSAGRSDEQFF	TGCACCAGCAGCGCCGGAAGGTCCGATGAGCAGTTCTTC
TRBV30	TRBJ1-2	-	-	CAWSVAVLNYGYTF	TGTGCCTGGAGTGTTGCAGTGTTGAACTATGGCTACACCTTC
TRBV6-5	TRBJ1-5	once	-	CASSAGGDQPQHF	TGTGCCAGCAGTGCGGGGGGAGATCAGCCCCAGCATTTT
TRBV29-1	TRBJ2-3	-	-	CSVVTGVAQYF	TGCAGCGTTGTGACCGGGGTGGCGCAGTATTTT
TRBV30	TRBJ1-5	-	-	CAWSSVGGNQPQHF	TGTGCCTGGAGTTCGGTAGGGGGCAATCAGCCCCAGCATTTT
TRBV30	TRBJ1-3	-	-	CAWTTGSGNTIYF	TGTGCCTGGACTACAGGGTCTGGAAACACCATATATTTT
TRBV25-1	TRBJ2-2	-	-	CASSAGAYTGELFF	TGTGCCAGCAGTGCCGGGGCCTACACCGGGGAGCTGTTTTTT
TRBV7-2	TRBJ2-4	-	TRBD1	CASSTGGREDIQYF	TGTGCCAGCAGCACAGGGGGGCGCGAGGACATTCAGTACTTC
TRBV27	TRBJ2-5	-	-	CASSGGGAGQETQYF	TGTGCCAGCAGTGGGGGGGGCGCGGGTCAAGAGACCCAGTACTTC
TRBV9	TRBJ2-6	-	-	CASSSRAGGSSGANVLTF	TGTGCCAGCAGCTCCCGAGCCGGTGGATCCTCTGGGGCCAACGTCCTGACTTTC
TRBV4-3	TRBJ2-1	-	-	CASSQPNRNEQFF	TGCGCCAGCAGCCAACCCAACAGGAATGAGCAGTTCTTC
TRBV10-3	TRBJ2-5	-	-	CAISVQAETQYF	TGTGCCATCAGTGTACAGGCGGAGACCCAGTACTTC
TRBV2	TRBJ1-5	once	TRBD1	CASTEGQGAVSNQPQHF	TGTGCCAGCACCGAAGGACAGGGGGCTGTTAGCAATCAGCCCCAGCATTTT
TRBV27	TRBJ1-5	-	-	CATHPRDSNQPQHF	TGTGCCACCCATCCTAGGGATAGCAATCAGCCCCAGCATTTT
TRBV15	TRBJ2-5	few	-	CATSRDRGLQETQYF	TGTGCCACCAGCAGAGATCGAGGGCTCCAAGAGACCCAGTACTTC
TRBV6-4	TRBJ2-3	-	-	CASSDRDVSADTQYF	TGTGCCAGCAGTGACAGGGATGTAAGCGCAGATACGCAGTATTTT
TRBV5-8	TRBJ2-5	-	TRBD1	CASSPLEGALQETQYF	TGTGCCAGCAGCCCCCTCGAGGGGGCCCTCCAAGAGACCCAGTACTTC
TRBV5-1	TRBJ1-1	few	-	CASSDPRGTEAFF	TGCGCCAGCAGCGACCCGCGGGGGACTGAAGCTTTCTTT
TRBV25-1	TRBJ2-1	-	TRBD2	CASSEGGLAGVYNEQFF	TGTGCCAGCAGTGAAGGGGGACTAGCGGGGGTGTACAATGAGCAGTTCTTC
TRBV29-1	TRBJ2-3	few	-	CSAKRLADTQYF	TGCAGCGCCAAAAGACTCGCAGATACGCAGTATTTT
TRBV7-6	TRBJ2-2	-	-	CASSLAVQGLLTGELFF	TGTGCCAGCAGCTTAGCGGTACAGGGCCTACTTACCGGGGAGCTGTTTTTT
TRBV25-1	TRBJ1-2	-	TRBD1	CASSEFTGTGGLNGYTF	TGTGCCAGCAGTGAGTTCACCGGGACAGGGGGCTTGAATGGCTACACCTTC
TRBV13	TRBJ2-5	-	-	CASSLQETQYF	TGTGCCAGCAGCTTGCAAGAGACCCAGTACTTC
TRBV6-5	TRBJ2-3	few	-	CASSPGPTDTQYF	TGTGCCAGCAGCCCCGGACCAACAGATACGCAGTATTTT
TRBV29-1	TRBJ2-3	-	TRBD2	CSVEPTSGGSTDTQYF	TGCAGCGTTGAACCTACTAGCGGGGGGAGCACAGATACGCAGTATTTT
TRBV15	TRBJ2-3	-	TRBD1	CATSGDRDLNTDTQYF	TGTGCCACCAGCGGAGACAGGGATCTGAACACAGATACGCAGTATTTT
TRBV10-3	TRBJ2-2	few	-	CAISGTGELFF	TGTGCCATCAGTGGTACCGGGGAGCTGTTTTTT
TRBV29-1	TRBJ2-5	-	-	CSVFWGGSGTQYF	TGCAGCGTTTTTTGGGGCGGGTCGGGGACCCAGTACTTC
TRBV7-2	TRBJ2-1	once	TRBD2	CASLSGGTYNEQFF	TGTGCCAGCCTTAGCGGGGGGACCTACAATGAGCAGTTCTTC
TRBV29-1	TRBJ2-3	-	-	CSVGWGPGVGSTQYF	TGCAGCGTTGGGTGGGGCCCAGGGGTTGGAAGTACGCAGTATTTT
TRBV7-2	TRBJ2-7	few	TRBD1	CASSLEQGSYEQYF	TGTGCCAGCAGCTTAGAACAGGGGAGCTACGAGCAGTACTTC
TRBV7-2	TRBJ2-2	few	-	CASSPGGRNTGELFF	TGTGCCAGCAGCCCAGGGGGGCGCAACACCGGGGAGCTGTTTTTT
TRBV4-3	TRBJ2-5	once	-	CASSQGAKETQYF	TGCGCCAGCAGCCAGGGGGCAAAGGAGACCCAGTACTTC
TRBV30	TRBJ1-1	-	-	CAWSLQGPTEAFF	TGTGCCTGGAGCTTACAGGGACCCACTGAAGCTTTCTTT
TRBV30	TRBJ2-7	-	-	CAWSAGPHSYEQYF	TGTGCCTGGAGTGCGGGGCCCCATTCCTACGAGCAGTACTTC
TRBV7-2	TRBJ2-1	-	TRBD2	CASSSGLVDEQFF	TGTGCCAGCAGCTCCGGACTAGTCGACGAGCAGTTCTTC